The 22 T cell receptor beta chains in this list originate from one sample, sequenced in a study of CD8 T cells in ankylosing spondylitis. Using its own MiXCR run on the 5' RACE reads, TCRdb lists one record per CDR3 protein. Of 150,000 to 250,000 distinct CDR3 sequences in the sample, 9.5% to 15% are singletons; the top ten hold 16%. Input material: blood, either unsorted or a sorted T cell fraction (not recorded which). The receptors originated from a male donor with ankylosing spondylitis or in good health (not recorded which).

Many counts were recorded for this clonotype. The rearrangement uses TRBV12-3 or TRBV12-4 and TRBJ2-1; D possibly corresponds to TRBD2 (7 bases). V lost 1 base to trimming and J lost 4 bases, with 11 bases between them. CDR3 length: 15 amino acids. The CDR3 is CASSLGRGAYNEQFF. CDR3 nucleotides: TGTGCCAGCAGTTTAGGACGGGGGGCATACAATGAGCAGTTCTTC.

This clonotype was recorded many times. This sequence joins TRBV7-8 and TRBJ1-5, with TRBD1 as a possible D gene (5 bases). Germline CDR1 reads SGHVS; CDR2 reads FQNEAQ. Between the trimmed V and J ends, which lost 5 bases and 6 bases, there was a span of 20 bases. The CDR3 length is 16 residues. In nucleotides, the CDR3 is TGTGCCAGCAGCGAGAGACAGATTATCCGAGTTCAGCCCCAGCATTTT. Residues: CASSERQIIRVQPQHF.

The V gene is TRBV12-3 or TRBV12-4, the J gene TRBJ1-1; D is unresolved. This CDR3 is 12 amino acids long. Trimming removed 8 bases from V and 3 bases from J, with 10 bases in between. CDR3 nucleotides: TGTGCCAGCCGAAAGGGCGACACTGAAGCTTTCTTT. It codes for CASRKGDTEAFF.

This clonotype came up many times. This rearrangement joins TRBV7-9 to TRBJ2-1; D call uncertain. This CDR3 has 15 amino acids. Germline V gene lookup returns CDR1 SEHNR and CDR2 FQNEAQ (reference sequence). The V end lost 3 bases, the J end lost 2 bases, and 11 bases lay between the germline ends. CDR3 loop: CASSFVGPTYNEQFF. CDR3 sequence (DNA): TGTGCCAGCAGCTTCGTAGGGCCTACCTACAATGAGCAGTTCTTC. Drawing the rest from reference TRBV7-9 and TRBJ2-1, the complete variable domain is DTGVSQNPRHKITKRGQNVTFRCDPISEHNRLYWYRQTLGQGPEFLTYFQNEAQLEKSRLLSDRFSAERPKGSFSTLEIQRTEQGDSAMYLCASSFVGPTYNEQFFGPGTRLTVL.

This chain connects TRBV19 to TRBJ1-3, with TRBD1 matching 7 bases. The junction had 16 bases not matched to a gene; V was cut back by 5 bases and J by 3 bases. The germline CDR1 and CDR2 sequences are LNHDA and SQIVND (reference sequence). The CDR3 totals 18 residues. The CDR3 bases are TGTGCCAGTAGTCCCAAACGGACAGGACATGTGCTTGGAAACACCATATATTTT. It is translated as CASSPKRTGHVLGNTIYF.

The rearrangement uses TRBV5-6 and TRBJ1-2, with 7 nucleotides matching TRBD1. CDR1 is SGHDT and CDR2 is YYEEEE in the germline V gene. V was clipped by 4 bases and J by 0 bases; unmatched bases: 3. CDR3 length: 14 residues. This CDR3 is CASSATGTNYGYTF. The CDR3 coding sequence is TGTGCCAGCAGCGCGACAGGGACTAACTATGGCTACACCTTC.

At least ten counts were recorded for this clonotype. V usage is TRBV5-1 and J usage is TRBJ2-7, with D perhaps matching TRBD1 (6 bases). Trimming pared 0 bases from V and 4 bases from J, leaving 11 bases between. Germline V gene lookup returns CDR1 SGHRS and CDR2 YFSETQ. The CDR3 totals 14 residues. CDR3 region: CASSLAGQGYEQYF. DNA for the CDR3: TGCGCCAGCAGCTTGGCCGGTCAGGGGTACGAGCAGTACTTC.

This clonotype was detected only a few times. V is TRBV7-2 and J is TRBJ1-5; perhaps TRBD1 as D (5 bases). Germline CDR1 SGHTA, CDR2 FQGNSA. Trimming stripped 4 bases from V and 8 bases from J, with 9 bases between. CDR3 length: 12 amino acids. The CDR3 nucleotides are TGTGCCAGCAGCTCCTTAGGGGAGCCCCAGCATTTT. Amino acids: CASSSLGEPQHF.

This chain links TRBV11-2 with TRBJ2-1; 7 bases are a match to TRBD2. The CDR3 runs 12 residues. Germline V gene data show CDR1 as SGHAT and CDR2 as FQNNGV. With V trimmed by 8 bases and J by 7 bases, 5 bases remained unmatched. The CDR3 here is CASGRGWNEQFF. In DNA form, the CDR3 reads TGTGCCAGCGGGCGGGGGTGGAATGAGCAGTTCTTC.

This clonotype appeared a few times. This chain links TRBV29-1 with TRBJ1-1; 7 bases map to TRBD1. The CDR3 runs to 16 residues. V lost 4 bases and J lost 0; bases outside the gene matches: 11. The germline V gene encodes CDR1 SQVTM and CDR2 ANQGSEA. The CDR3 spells CSVAGGTELMNTEAFF. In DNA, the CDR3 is TGCAGCGTTGCAGGGGGGACAGAACTTATGAACACTGAAGCTTTCTTT.

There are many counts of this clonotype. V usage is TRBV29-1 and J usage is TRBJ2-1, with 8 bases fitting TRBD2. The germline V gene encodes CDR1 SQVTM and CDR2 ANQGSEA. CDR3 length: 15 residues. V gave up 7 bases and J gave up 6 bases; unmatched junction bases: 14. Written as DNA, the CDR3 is TGCAGCGCTCGTCCGAGCGGGAGTGAAGTCAATGAGCAGTTCTTC. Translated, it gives CSARPSGSEVNEQFF.

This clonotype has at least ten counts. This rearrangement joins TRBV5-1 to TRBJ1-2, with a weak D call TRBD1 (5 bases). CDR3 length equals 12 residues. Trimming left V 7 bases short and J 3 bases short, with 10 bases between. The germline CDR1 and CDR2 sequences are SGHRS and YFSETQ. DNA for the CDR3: TGCGCCAGCGGCGGGGGGGACTATGGCTACACCTTC. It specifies CASGGGDYGYTF. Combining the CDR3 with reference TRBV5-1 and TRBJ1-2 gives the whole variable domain KAGVTQTPRYLIKTRGQQVTLSCSPISGHRSVSWYQQTPGQGLQFLFEYFSETQRNKGNFPGRFSGRQFSNSRSEMNVSTLELGDSALYLCASGGGDYGYTFGSGTRLTVV.

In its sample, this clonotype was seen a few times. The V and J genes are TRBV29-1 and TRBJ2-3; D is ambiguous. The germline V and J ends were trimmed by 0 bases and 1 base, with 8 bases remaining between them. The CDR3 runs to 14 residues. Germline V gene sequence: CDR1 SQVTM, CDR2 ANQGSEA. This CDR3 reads CSVEEYSGTDTQYF. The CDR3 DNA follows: TGCAGCGTTGAAGAGTACTCGGGCACAGATACGCAGTATTTT.

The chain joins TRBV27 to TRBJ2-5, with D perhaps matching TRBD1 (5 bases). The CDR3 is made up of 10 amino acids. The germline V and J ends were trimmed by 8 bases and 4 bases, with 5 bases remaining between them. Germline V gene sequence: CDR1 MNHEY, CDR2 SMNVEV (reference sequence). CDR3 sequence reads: CASGAETQYF. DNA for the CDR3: TGTGCCAGCGGGGCAGAGACCCAGTACTTC.

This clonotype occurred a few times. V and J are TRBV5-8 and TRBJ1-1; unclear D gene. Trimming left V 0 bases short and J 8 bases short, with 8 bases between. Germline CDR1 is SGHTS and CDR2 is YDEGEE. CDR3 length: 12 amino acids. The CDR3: CASSLAVIEAFF. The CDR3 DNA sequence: TGTGCCAGCAGCTTGGCAGTGATCGAAGCTTTCTTT.

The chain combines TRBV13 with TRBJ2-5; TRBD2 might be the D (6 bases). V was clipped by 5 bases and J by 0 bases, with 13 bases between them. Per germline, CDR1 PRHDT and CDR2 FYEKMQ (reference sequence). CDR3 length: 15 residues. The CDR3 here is CASSLGRGNQETQYF. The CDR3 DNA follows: TGTGCCAGCAGCCTCGGGCGGGGCAACCAAGAGACCCAGTACTTC. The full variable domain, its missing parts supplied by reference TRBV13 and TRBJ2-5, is AAGVIQSPRHLIKEKRETATLKCYPIPRHDTVYWYQQGPGQDPQFLISFYEKMQSDKGSIPDRFSAQQFSDYHSELNMSSLELGDSALYFCASSLGRGNQETQYFGPGTRLLVL.

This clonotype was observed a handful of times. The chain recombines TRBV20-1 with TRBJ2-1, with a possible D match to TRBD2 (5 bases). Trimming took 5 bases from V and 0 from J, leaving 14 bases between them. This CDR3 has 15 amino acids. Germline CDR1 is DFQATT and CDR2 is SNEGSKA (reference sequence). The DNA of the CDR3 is TGCAGTGCTGCTCCTACTAGTAGCTCCTACAATGAGCAGTTCTTC. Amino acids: CSAAPTSSSYNEQFF.

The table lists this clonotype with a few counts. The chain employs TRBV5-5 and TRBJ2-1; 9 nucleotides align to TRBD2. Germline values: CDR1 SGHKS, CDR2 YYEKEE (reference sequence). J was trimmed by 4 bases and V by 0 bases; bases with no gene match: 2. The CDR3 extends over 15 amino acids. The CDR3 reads CASSLVLAGYNEQFF. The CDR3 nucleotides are TGTGCCAGCAGCTTGGTCCTAGCGGGGTACAATGAGCAGTTCTTC.

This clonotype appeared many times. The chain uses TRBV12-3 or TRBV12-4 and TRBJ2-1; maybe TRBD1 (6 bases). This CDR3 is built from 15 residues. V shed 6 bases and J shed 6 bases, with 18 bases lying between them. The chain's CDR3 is CASSHGQSSRNEQFF. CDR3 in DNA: TGTGCCAGCAGCCATGGACAGTCGAGTCGCAATGAGCAGTTCTTC.

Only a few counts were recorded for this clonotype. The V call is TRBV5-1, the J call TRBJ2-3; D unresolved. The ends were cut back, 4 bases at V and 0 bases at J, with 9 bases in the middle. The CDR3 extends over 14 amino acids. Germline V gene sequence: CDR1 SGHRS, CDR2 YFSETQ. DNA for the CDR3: TGCGCCAGCAGCCCCTTTGTTAGCACAGATACGCAGTATTTT. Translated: CASSPFVSTDTQYF.

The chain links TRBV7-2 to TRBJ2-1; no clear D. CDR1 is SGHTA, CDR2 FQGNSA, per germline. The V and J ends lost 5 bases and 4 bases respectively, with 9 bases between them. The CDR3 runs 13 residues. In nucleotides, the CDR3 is TGTGCCAGCAGCGAGTCGCTTTACAATGAGCAGTTCTTC. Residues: CASSESLYNEQFF.

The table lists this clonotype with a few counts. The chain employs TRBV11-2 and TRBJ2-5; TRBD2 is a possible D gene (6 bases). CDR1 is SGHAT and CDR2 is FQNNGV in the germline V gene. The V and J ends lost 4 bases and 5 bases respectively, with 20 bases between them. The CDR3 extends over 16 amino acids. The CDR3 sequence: CASSYEGPAGSETQYF. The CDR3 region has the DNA TGTGCCAGCAGCTACGAAGGACCAGCGGGTTCGGAGACCCAGTACTTC.